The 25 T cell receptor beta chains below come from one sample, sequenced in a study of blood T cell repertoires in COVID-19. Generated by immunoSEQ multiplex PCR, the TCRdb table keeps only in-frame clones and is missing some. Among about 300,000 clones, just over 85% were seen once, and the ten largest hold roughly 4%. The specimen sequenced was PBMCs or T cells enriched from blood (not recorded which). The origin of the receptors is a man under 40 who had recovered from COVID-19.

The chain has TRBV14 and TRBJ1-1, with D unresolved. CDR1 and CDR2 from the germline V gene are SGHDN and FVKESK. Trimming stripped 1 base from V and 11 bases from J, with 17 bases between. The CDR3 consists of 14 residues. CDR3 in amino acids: CASSQAGAAVWAFF. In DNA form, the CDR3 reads TGTGCCAGCAGCCAAGCAGGAGCGGCGGTTTGGGCTTTCTTT. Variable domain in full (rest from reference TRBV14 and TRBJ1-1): EAGVTQFPSHSVIEKGQTVTLRCDPISGHDNLYWYRRVMGKEIKFLLHFVKESKQDESGMPNNRFLAERTGGTYSTLKVQPAELEDSGVYFCASSQAGAAVWAFFGQGTRLTVV.

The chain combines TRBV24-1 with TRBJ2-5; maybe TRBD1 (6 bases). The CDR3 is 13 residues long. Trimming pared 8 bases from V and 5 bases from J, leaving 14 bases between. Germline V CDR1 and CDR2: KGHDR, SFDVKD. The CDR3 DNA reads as TGTGCCACCAACACAGGGTTAGGGGAGACCCAGTACTTC. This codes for CATNTGLGETQYF.

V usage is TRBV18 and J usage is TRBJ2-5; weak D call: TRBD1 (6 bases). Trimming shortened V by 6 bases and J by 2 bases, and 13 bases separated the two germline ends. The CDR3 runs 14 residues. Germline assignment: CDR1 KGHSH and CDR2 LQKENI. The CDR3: CASSQGSVQETQYF. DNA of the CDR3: TGTGCCAGCTCCCAGGGGTCCGTACAAGAGACCCAGTACTTC.

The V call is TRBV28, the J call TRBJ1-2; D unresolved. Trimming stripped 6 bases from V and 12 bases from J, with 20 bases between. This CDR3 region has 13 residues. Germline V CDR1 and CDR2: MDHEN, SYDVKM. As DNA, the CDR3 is TGTGCCAGCAGCCTCCGGGGATCTTTTGGGAACACCTTC. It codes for CASSLRGSFGNTF.

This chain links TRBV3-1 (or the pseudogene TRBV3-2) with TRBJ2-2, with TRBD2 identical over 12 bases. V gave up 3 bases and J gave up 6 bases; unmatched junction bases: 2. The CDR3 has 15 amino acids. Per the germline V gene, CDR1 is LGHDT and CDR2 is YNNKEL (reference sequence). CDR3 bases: TGTGCCAGCAGCCATAGACTAGCGGGAGCCGGGGAGCTGTTTTTT. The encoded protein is CASSHRLAGAGELFF.

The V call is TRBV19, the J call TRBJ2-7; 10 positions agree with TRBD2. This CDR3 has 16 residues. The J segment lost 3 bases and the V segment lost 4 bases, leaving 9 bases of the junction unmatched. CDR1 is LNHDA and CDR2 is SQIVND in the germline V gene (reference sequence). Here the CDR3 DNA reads TGTGCCAGTAGTACCATTCTAGCGGGGGATCGCTACGAGCAGTACTTC. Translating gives CASSTILAGDRYEQYF.

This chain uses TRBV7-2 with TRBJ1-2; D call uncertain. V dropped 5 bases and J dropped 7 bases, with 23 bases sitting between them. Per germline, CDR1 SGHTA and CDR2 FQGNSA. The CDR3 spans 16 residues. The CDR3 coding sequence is TGTGCCAGCAGCCCGCCGGGAAGGGCCTCTATGGGTGGCTACACCTTC. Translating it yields CASSPPGRASMGGYTF.

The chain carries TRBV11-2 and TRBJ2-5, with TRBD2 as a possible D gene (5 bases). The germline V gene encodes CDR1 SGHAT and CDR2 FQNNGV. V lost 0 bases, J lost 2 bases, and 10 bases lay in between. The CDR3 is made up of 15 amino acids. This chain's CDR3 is CASSLEWTDQETQYF. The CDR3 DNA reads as TGTGCCAGCAGCTTAGAGTGGACTGATCAAGAGACCCAGTACTTC.

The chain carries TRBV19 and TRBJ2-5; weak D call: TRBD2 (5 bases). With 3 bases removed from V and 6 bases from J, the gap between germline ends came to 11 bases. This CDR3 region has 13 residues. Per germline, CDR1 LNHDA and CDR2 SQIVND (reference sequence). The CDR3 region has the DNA TGTGCCAGTAGTATCCAGGAGGAACAGACCCAGTACTTC. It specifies CASSIQEEQTQYF.

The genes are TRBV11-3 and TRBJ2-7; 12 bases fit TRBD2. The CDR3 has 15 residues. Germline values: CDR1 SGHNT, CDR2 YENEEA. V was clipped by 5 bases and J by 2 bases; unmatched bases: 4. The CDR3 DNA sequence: TGTGCCAGCAGCCCAAGACTAGCGGGAGCCTACGAGCAGTACTTC. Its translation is CASSPRLAGAYEQYF.

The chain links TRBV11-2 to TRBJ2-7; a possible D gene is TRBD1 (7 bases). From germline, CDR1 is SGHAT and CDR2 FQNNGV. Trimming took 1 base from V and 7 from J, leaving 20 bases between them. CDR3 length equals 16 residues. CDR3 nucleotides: TGTGCCAGCAGCTTAGTAGGCCAAAGGGGGCGGGGAGAGCAGTACTTC. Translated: CASSLVGQRGRGEQYF.

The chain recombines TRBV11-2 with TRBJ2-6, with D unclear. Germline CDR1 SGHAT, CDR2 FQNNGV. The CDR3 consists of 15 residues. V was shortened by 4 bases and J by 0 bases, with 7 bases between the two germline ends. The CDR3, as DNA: TGTGCCAGCAGCTATGCAGGCTCTGGGGCCAACGTCCTGACTTTC. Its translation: CASSYAGSGANVLTF. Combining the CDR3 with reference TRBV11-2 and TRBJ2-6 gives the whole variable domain EAGVAQSPRYKIIEKRQSVAFWCNPISGHATLYWYQQILGQGPKLLIQFQNNGVVDDSQLPKDRFSAERLKGVDSTLKIQPAKLEDSAVYLCASSYAGSGANVLTFGAGSRLTVL.

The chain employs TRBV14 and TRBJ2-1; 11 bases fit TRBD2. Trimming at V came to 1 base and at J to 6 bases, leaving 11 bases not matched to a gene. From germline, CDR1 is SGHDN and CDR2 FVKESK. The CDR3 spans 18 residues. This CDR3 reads CASSQGSLAGGRANEQFF. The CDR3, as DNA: TGTGCCAGCAGCCAAGGGTCCCTAGCGGGAGGTCGGGCCAATGAGCAGTTCTTC.

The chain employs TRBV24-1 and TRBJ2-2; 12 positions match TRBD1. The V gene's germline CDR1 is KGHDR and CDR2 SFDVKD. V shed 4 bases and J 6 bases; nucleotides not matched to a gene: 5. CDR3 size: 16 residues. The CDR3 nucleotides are TGTGCCACCAGTGACCAGGGACAGGGGGCTCCCGGGGAGCTGTTTTTT. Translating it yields CATSDQGQGAPGELFF.

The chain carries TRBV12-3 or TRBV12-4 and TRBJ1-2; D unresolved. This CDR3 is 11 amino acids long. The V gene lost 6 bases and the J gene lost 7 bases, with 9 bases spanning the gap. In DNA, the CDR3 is TGTGCCAGCAGCCTAGGAGGTGGCTACACCTTC. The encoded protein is CASSLGGGYTF.

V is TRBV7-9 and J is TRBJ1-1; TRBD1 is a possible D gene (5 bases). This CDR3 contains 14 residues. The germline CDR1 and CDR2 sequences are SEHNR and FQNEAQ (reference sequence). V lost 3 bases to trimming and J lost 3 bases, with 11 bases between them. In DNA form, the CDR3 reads TGTGCCAGCAGCTTGAAAGAAGGGGACACTGAAGCTTTCTTT. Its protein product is CASSLKEGDTEAFF.

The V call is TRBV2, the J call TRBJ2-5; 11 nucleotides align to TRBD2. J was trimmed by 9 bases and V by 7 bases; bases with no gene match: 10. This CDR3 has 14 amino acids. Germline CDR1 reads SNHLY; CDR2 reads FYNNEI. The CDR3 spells CASILAGVSRAQYF. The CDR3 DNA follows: TGTGCCAGCATACTAGCGGGGGTTAGTAGGGCCCAGTACTTC. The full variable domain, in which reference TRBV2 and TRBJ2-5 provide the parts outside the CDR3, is EPEVTQTPSHQVTQMGQEVILRCVPISNHLYFYWYRQILGQKVEFLVSFYNNEISEKSEIFDDQFSVERPDGSNFTLKIRSTKLEDSAMYFCASILAGVSRAQYFGPGTRLLVL.

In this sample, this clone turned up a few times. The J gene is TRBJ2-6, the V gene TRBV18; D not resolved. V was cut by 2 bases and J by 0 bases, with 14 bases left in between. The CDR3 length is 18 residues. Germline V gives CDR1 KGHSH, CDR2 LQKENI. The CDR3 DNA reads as TGTGCCAGCTCACCATTGCAGGCCCCCTCCTCTGGGGCCAACGTCCTGACTTTC. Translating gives CASSPLQAPSSGANVLTF.

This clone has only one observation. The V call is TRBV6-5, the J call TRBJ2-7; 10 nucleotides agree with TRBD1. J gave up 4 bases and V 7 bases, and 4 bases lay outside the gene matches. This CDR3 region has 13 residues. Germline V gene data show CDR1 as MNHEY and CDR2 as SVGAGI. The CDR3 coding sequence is TGTGCCAGCACGACAGGGGGCGCTTACGAGCAGTACTTC. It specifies CASTTGGAYEQYF.

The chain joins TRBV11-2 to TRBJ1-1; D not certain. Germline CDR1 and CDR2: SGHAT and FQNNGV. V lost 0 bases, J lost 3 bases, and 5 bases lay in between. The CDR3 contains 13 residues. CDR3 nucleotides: TGTGCCAGCAGCTTAGAGGAGTACACTGAAGCTTTCTTT. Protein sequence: CASSLEEYTEAFF.

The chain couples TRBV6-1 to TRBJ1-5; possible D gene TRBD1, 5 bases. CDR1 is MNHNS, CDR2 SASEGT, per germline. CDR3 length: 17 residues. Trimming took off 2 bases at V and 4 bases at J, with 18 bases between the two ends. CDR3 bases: TGTGCCAGCAGTGAAATGACAGCAGTCCCGTTAAATCAGCCCCAGCATTTT. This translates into CASSEMTAVPLNQPQHF.

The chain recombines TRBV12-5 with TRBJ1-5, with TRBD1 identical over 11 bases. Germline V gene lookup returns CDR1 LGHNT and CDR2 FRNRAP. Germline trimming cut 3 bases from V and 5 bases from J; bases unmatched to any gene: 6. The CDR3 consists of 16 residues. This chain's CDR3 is CASGLGTGGLDQPQHF. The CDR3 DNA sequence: TGTGCTAGTGGTTTAGGGACAGGGGGATTAGATCAGCCCCAGCATTTT.

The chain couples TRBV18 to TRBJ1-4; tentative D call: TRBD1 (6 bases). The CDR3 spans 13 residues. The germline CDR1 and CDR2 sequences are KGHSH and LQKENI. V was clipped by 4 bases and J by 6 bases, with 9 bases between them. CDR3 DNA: TGTGCCAGCTCACGGAACAGGGATGAAAAACTGTTTTTT. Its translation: CASSRNRDEKLFF.

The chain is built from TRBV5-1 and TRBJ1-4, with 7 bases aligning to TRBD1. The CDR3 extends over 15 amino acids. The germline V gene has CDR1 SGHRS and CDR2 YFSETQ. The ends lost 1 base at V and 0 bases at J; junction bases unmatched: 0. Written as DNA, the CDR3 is TGCGCCAGCAGCTTGACAGGGGCAACTAATGAAAAACTGTTTTTT. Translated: CASSLTGATNEKLFF. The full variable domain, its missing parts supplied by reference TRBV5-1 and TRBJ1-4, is KAGVTQTPRYLIKTRGQQVTLSCSPISGHRSVSWYQQTPGQGLQFLFEYFSETQRNKGNFPGRFSGRQFSNSRSEMNVSTLELGDSALYLCASSLTGATNEKLFFGSGTQLSVL.

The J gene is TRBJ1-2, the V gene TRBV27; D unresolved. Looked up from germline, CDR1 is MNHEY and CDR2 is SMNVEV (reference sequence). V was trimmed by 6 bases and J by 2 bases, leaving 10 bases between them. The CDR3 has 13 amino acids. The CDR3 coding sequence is TGTGCCAGCAGCCCGACGGAGAACTATGGCTACACCTTC. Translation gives CASSPTENYGYTF.